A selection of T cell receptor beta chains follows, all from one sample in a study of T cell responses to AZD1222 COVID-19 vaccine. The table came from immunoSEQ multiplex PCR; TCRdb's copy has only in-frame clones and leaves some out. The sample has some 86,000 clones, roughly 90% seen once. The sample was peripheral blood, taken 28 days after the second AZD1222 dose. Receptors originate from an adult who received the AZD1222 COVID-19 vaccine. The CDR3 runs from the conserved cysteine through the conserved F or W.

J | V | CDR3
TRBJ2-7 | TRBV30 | CAWSPGLAGDYEQYF
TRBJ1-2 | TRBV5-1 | CASSQGLRAHGYTF
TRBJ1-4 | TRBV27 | CASSTISGWTNEKLFF
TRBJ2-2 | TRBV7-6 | CASSSPASLANTGELFF
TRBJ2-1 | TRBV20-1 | CSAILDNEQFF
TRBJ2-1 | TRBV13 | CASSLDSASYNEQFF
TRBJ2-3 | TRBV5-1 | CASSREQGAVDTQYF
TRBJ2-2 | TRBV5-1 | CASSSLKNTGFPLTGTGELFF
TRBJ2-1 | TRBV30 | CAWSVLAIEQFF
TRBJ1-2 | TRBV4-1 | CASSQVGQNYGYTF
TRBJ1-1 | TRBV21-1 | CASSKKTRAPLMNTEAFF
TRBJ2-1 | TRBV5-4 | CASSLILDNEQFF
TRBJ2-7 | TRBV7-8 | CASSLRGGHEQYF
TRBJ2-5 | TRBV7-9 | CASSLGGWGETQYF
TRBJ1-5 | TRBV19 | CASSADRGVDQPQHF
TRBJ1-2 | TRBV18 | CASSPQGPNYGYTF
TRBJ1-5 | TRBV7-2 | CASSLARGAGNQPQHF
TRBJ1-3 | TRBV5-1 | CASSLTGDSSGNTIYF
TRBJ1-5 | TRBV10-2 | CASSEKEAGQPQHF
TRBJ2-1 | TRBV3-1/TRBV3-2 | CASSQDSGTSEQFF
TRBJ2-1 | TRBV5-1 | CASSSPGGSYNEQFF
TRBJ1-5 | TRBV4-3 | CASSQDGEGGQPQHF
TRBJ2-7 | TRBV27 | CASSLSSGPGYEQYF
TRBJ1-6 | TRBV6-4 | CASKHPAPKGQYNSPLHF
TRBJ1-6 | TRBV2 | CASSGTPNSPLHF
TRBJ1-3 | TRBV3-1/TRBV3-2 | CASSLFGNTIYF
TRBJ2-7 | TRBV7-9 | CASSLGVSSYEQYF
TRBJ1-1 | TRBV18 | CASSPQGGNTEAFF
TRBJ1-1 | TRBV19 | CASSIEGRGKAFF
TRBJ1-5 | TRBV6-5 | CASSRSGGTQPQHF
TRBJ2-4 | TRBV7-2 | CASSFGLGLGEKNIQYF
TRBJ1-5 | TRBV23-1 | CASSQSRQAGQPQHF
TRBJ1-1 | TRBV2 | CAILPGDFLEAFF
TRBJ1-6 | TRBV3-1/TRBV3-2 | CASSQASNSPLHF
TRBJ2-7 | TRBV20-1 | CSASPDNSYEQYF
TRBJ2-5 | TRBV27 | CASSSPGLAGETQYF
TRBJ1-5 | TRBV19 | CASSMDSNSNQPQHF
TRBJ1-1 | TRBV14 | CASSQVLRGEAFF
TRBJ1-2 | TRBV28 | CASSPAGGSYGYTF
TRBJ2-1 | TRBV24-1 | CATSDNLRNEQFF
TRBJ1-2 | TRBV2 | CASSEALPDRGYGYTF